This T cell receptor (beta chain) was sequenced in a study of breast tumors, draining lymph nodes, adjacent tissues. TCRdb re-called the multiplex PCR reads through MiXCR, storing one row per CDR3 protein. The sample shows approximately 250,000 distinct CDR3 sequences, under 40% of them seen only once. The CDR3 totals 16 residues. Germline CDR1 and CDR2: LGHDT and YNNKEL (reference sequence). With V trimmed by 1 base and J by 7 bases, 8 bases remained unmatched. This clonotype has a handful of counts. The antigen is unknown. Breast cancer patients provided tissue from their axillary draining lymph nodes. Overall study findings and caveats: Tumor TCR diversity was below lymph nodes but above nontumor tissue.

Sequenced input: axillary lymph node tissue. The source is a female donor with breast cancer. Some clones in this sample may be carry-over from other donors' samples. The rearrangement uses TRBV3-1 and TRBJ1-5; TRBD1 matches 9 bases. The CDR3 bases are TGTGCCAGCAGCCAAGGGCGACAGGGGGTGGGCCAGCCCCAGCATTTT. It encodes CASSQGRQGVGQPQHF. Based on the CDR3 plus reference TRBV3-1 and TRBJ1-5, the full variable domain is DTAVSQTPKYLVTQMGNDKSIKCEQNLGHDTMYWYKQDSKKFLKIMFSYNNKELIINETVPNRFSPKSPDKAHLNLHINSLELGDSAVYFCASSQGRQGVGQPQHFGDGTRLSIL.